This T cell receptor (beta chain) comes out of a study of beta chain features in type 1 diabetes. Study findings and constraints: There were fewer insertions and more deletions at the VDJ junctions of type 1 diabetes patients. Reads derived from cDNA could over-represent cells showing high TCR expression. A moderate, significant TCRB CDR3 shortening appeared in type 1 diabetes across four CD4+ subsets.

As every portion of the isolated RNA was reverse transcribed, the sequencing read expressed TCRB transcripts. Method: immunoSEQ multiplex PCR; TCRdb's copy keeps in-frame clones and lacks some. The sample holds about 930,000 clones; about a sixth are singletons and the top ten take 0.02% to 0.025%. This clone was seen only a few times. Its antigen is unknown. Cells sorted by CD45RO/CCR7/CD25/CD127/CD95/CD27 comprised CD4+ naive, central memory, regulatory and stem cell-like memory cells. The TCR sequence derives from a woman between 18 and 29 years old in good health. Sequencing input: naive CD4+ T cells from blood.

CDR3 in amino acids: CATKGSGKAYEQYF. The CDR3 DNA follows: TGTGCCACCAAAGGTAGCGGGAAGGCCTACGAGCAGTACTTC. J is TRBJ2-7 and V is TRBV7-8, with TRBD2 matching 8 bases. The germline gives CDR1 SGHVS, CDR2 FQNEAQ. The CDR3 has 14 amino acids. The ends lost 10 bases at V and 2 bases at J; junction bases unmatched: 10.